These T cell receptor beta chains were read from a single sample in a study of T-cell reconstitution after alpha-beta-depleted transplantation in children. TCRdb analysed the PCR reads with MiXCR anew, one entry per CDR3 protein. The sample holds approximately 520,000 distinct CDR3 sequences, approximately 32% seen once. Sequencing was performed on PBMCs from the stem cell graft donor, taken from the stem cell graft. The source is a human donor who donated a stem cell graft to a child with aplastic anemia. The conserved cysteine and the conserved F or W are not part of the CDR3 here. Size values are once, few and many counts, or a class for expanded clones, and some rows have none.

clone size	V gene	J gene	CDR3 protein
-	TRBV20-1	TRBJ2-2	SARDIQREGRGGELF
-	TRBV20-1	TRBJ1-5	SARRFGSNQPQH
few	TRBV9	TRBJ2-2	ASSPKTRNTGELF
few	TRBV5-6	TRBJ1-1	ASSLVQTNTEAF
few	TRBV12-3/TRBV12-4	TRBJ2-1	ASSTQGSYNEQF
-	TRBV27	TRBJ1-2	ASRPTGSHGYT
-	TRBV12-3/TRBV12-4	TRBJ2-3	ASSLYRGDTDTQY
-	TRBV7-6	TRBJ1-1	ASSFALNTEAF
-	TRBV5-5	TRBJ2-2	ASSLESMTVF
few	TRBV6-4	TRBJ2-1	ASSDSSQGSDEQF
few	TRBV20-1	TRBJ2-7	SAVPRGSYYEQY
-	TRBV18	TRBJ2-1	ASSPTISGYLGNEQF
-	TRBV7-6	TRBJ1-4	ASSLAGRAGEKLF
-	TRBV11-1	TRBJ2-1	ASSPRGLAVGNEQF
few	TRBV20-1	TRBJ2-3	SARDGAQY
few	TRBV20-1	TRBJ2-3	SASHGLAGVSGTDTQY
-	TRBV3-1	TRBJ2-7	ASSQDLRGGRNYEQY
few	TRBV12-3/TRBV12-4	TRBJ2-5	ASSLGGRLYQETQY
few	TRBV24-1	TRBJ2-1	ATSAAVWSGGDNEQF
few	TRBV7-9	TRBJ2-1	ASSLAGSPSNEQF
many	TRBV29-1	TRBJ1-2	SVEAPDRRYGYT
few	TRBV14	TRBJ2-2	ASSANYANTGELF
-	TRBV12-3/TRBV12-4	TRBJ1-2	ASSFDGGYGYT
-	TRBV15	TRBJ1-4	ATSTAGIRSEKLF
-	TRBV7-3	TRBJ2-2	ASSLTTNRGNGELF
once	TRBV7-2	TRBJ2-1	ASSLAHQSYNEQF
few	TRBV6-5	TRBJ1-1	ASSLQDPGGDEAF
-	TRBV11-2	TRBJ2-2	ASSWWGTGGGGELF
-	TRBV7-2	TRBJ2-2	ASSSRTTTNTGELF
few	TRBV18	TRBJ1-2	ASSAGQGIDGYT
-	TRBV20-1	TRBJ2-3	SPTLLTGPDTQY
few	TRBV28	TRBJ2-7	ASRSIAGASYEQY
once	TRBV6-2/TRBV6-3	TRBJ2-1	ASSSLVGGVYNEQF
-	TRBV12-3/TRBV12-4	TRBJ2-2	ASTRLAGGRSGELF
-	TRBV3-1	TRBJ1-4	ASSTRGGEKLF
few	TRBV20-1	TRBJ2-1	SAGTTTYNEQF
few	TRBV5-1	TRBJ2-3	ASSAYRWEASTDTQY
few	TRBV20-1	TRBJ2-3	SALVFAGDEDTQY
-	TRBV5-1	TRBJ2-4	ASSWTRRGQGSRDIQY
-	TRBV7-2	TRBJ1-1	ASSTRTGETEAF
-	TRBV7-2	TRBJ1-2	ASSLGVGGDYGYT
few	TRBV29-1	TRBJ2-1	SVEDLASGRSGEQF
few	TRBV7-2	TRBJ2-3	ASSLAGGPIVPDTQY
few	TRBV5-1	TRBJ2-1	ASSLAAGQYNEQF
few	TRBV29-1	TRBJ1-1	SVEEVEAF
few	TRBV30	TRBJ2-3	AWGPWGDTQY
-	TRBV18	TRBJ1-6	ASSPNPASPLH
few	TRBV12-3/TRBV12-4	TRBJ1-1	ASTSGLLDTEAF
few	TRBV7-3	TRBJ2-7	ASSPYPTGSSYEQY
-	TRBV20-1	TRBJ2-3	SARDPLASSTDTQY
-	TRBV4-3	TRBJ2-1	ASSRSREGAEQF